Here is one T cell receptor (beta chain) with its context. Its antigen is undetermined. The identical CDR3 is also encoded by other nucleotide sequences in the sample. This sample is drawn from a study of shared clonotypes between healthy human individuals. Study-wide findings and caveats: Represented diversity (both genetic and exposure-history) was limited by the small number of donors. Naive CD4 clonotype sharing across four donors was around 5.5%.

The assay was immunoSEQ multiplex PCR, and TCRdb's table has in-frame clones only and misses some. Here the sample spans hundreds of thousands of clones, around two thirds being singletons. The CDR3 covers 15 residues. CDR1 and CDR2 (germline): MGHRA, YSYEKL. V was clipped by 1 base and J by 2 bases; unmatched bases: 5. This sequence was found in a woman aged 25-40 years in good health. The sequencing sample was made of memory CD4+ T cells sorted from blood. Stated subset: CD45RA-negative fraction. The rearrangement joins TRBV4-1 to TRBJ2-7, with 7 bases aligning to TRBD1. The CDR3 sequence: CASSQASGQTYEQYF. DNA of the CDR3: TGCGCCAGCAGCCAAGCATCGGGACAGACCTACGAGCAGTACTTC.